Reported below is one TCR beta chain. According to the study, genomic DNA was the template for TCR beta VDJ and CDR3 profiling. From the reads, TCRdb called clonotypes with MiXCR, one entry per CDR3 protein. Of some 160,000 distinct CDR3 sequences in the sample, about 48% are singletons; the top ten hold 25% to 35%. This specimen belongs to a study of CD8+CD57+ T cells in acquired aplastic anemia. Previously, flow cytometry had revealed CD8+CD57+ cell expansion in the patients chosen for sequencing. The sequence derives from a human donor with aplastic anemia. The material sequenced was sorted CD4+, CD8+, or CD8+CD57+ T cells (not recorded which) from PBMCs.

DNA for the CDR3: TGCAGTGCTAGAGATCCCTCAGGGGGTAACACTGAAGCTTTCTTT. This codes for CSARDPSGGNTEAFF. This chain joins TRBV20-1 and TRBJ1-1; 7 nucleotides align to TRBD1. The germline CDR1 and CDR2 sequences are DFQATT and SNEGSKA (reference sequence). After removal of 0 bases from V and 2 bases from J, the junction contained 6 bases not matched to a gene. CDR3 size: 15 residues.